Sequencing of this TCR beta chain was carried out in a study of response to subunit inactivated influenza vaccine. The CDR3 loop spans 17 amino acids. Germline V gene data show CDR1 as SGDLS and CDR2 as YYNGEE. Deletions cut 0 bases from V and 5 bases from J, with 20 bases between. MiXCR, run by TCRdb on the RT-PCR reads, gives a single entry per CDR3 protein. The sample yields 450,000 to 600,000 distinct CDR3 sequences, more than 15% seen once. This clonotype was obtained from a man aged 50 to 69 who received an inactivated influenza vaccine. V and J are TRBV9 and TRBJ1-2, with D tentatively TRBD1 (6 bases). Source: CD4+ T cells sorted from PBMCs, taken roughly 24 months after vaccination. The CDR3 bases are TGTGCCAGCAGCGTAGAAGTTCGGGGAAGGGGGGTGTATGGCTACACCTTC. Amino acids: CASSVEVRGRGVYGYTF. The entire variable domain, with the rest obtained from reference TRBV9 and TRBJ1-2, is as follows: DSGVTQTPKHLITATGQRVTLRCSPRSGDLSVYWYQQSLDQGLQFLIQYYNGEERAKGNILERFSAQQFPDLHSELNLSSLELGDSALYFCASSVEVRGRGVYGYTFGSGTRLTVV.